The T cell receptor beta chain described here comes from a study of blood T cell repertoires in COVID-19 (dated by TCRdb to the early 2020s). Broadly, across the study: The collaborator samples originated in the United States, Italy and Spain and spanned the acute and convalescent phases of COVID-19. The prospective study material was composed of cDNA or gDNA derived from T cells, B-cell-depleted T cells, or PBMCs. Subjects who had been exposed to COVID-19, were actively infected with it, or had recovered from it provided the deeply sampled blood TCRbeta repertoires that made up the dataset. A freely available public database, intended as a resource for researchers studying the immune response to SARS-CoV-2, is where the repertoires were released. Samples were obtained from the ongoing ImmuneRACE study (first 160 participants) and from over 1,000 subjects provided by 6 global collaborators. A de-identified subject ID, COVID-19 status, age in years and sex were almost always included in the sample metadata. Where available, HLA class I and class II types were obtained from metadata supplied by the sample provider rather than from assay-based typing.

Enrolling through a virtual design, the prospective study's participants ranged in age from roughly 18 to 100 years and lived across 24 United States geographic areas. To assign participants to cohorts, the prospective study relied on clinical history that participants themselves reported in a screening survey and a study questionnaire. A participant counted as exposed if, within 2 weeks of entering the study, that participant had been in contact with someone who had a PCR-confirmed or clinician-diagnosed COVID-19 case. Each participant in the prospective study had whole blood, serum and a nasopharyngeal or oropharyngeal swab collected by mobile phlebotomists. Prospective study participants could optionally give additional blood draws and questionnaires over an approximately 2-month period. Before DNA extraction, prospective study blood samples were shipped either frozen or at room temperature.

Study-wide findings and limitations: The quantity of clinical and demographic metadata differed by source and by participant and was supplied without curation.

At the junction V is shortened by 0 bases and J by 10 bases; bases outside the gene matches: 5. From its cysteine to its phenylalanine, the CDR3 spans 15 amino acids. The only DNA kept is the CDR3, 45 bases in frame from the first base. CDR1 and CDR2, per the germline V gene, are MNHEY and SVGAGI. TCRbeta CDR3 regions were amplified from genomic DNA using the immunoSEQ Assay, a bias-controlled multiplex PCR. In the paper's pipeline: Nucleated cell counts per sample were estimated from amplification of reference gene primers within the assay. To quantify the absolute abundance of each unique TCRbeta CDR3 rearrangement, sequence reads were collapsed and filtered. For each sample, productive Simpson clonality was calculated by taking the square root of Simpson's diversity index across productive rearrangements. This is the immuneACCESS table as TCRdb keeps it, with only in-frame sequences that have V and J called. A part of the clones is gone; compared with another copy, unresolved V genes explain less than half, and the rest is unexplained. V, J and clone size were drawn from that table, and D and trimming were deduced from the DNA. In all, the sample holds fewer than 250,000 clones, and about nine tenths of those were seen once. Of the sample, 0.87% falls within the top ten clones.

As for this clone: The specificity of this receptor is unknown. There are no base qualities to consult, and no much larger clone falls within one base.

This TCR was recovered from a man aged 50-59 years who had been exposed to COVID-19. The chain joins TRBV6-5 to TRBJ1-4, with 10 bases matching TRBD1. The material sequenced was PBMCs or T cells enriched from blood (not recorded which). The CDR3 loop reads CASSYSAGQGRKLFF. The DNA sequence is as follows: TGTGCCAGCAGTTACTCGGCGGGACAGGGGAGAAAACTGTTTTTT.